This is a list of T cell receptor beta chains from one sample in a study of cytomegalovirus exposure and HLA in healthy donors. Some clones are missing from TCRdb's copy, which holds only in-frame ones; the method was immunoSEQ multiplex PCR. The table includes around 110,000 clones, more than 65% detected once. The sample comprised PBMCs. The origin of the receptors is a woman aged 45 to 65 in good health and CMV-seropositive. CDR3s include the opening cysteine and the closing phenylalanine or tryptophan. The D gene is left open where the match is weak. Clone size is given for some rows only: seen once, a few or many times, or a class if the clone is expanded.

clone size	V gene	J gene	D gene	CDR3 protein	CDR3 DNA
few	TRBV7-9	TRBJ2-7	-	CASIGPVYEQYF	TGTGCCAGCATCGGTCCTGTCTACGAGCAGTACTTC
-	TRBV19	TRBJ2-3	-	CASSILGAGTDTQYF	TGTGCCAGTAGTATTCTGGGTGCGGGCACAGATACGCAGTATTTT
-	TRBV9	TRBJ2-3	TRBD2	CASSVMGTSGGTDTQYF	TGTGCCAGCAGCGTTATGGGCACTAGCGGAGGCACAGATACGCAGTATTTT
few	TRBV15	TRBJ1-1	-	CATSRDQSGGTEAFF	TGTGCCACCAGCAGAGATCAATCCGGAGGGACTGAAGCTTTCTTT
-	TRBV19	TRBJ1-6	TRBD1	CASSPQGQGTAPLHF	TGTGCCAGTAGTCCCCAAGGACAGGGGACCGCACCCCTCCACTTT
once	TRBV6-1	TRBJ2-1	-	CASSEALIAYNEQFF	TGTGCCAGCAGTGAAGCGCTAATAGCCTACAATGAGCAGTTCTTC
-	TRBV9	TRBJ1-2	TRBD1	CASSARQGGYGYTF	TGTGCCAGCAGCGCTCGACAGGGGGGCTATGGCTACACCTTC
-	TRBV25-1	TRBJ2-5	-	CASSESRGGPETQYF	TGTGCCAGCAGTGAATCCCGAGGAGGTCCAGAGACCCAGTACTTC
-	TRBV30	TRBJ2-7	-	CAWSEGVLYEQYF	TGTGCCTGGAGTGAGGGGGTCCTCTACGAGCAGTACTTC
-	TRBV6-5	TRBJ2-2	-	CASSYWGGDTGELFF	TGTGCCAGCAGTTACTGGGGAGGCGACACCGGGGAGCTGTTTTTT
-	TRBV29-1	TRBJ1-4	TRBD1	CSVVFPGQTNEKLFF	TGCAGCGTTGTATTCCCGGGACAGACTAATGAAAAACTGTTTTTT
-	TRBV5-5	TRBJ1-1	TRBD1	CASSSNRGGWDAFF	TGTGCCAGCAGCTCAAACAGGGGGGGCTGGGATGCTTTCTTT
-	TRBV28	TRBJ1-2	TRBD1	CASSLGQGAGGYTF	TGTGCCAGCAGTTTGGGACAGGGGGCGGGTGGCTACACCTTC
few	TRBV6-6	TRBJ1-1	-	CASGLQTVNTEAFF	TGTGCCAGCGGGTTACAGACAGTTAACACTGAAGCTTTCTTT
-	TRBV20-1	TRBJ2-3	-	CSAILDTQYF	TGCAGTGCTATCTTAGATACGCAGTATTTT
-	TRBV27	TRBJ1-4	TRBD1	CASSPRRGLSLEKLFF	TGTGCCAGCAGTCCCAGGAGGGGGCTTTCCCTTGAAAAACTGTTTTTT
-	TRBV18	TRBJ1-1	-	CASSPPLQGRRGTEAFF	TGTGCCAGCTCACCACCGCTTCAGGGGAGAAGGGGAACTGAAGCTTTCTTT